This TCR beta chain was obtained from a study of monozygotic twins with cystic fibrosis. Clones were sequenced by immunoSEQ multiplex PCR, and TCRdb holds only the in-frame ones, with some missing. This sample has over 30,000 clones, with roughly three fifths found just once. Germline CDR1 reads MRHNA; CDR2 reads SNTAGT. CDR3 size: 13 residues. V was shortened by 6 bases and J by 6 bases, with 14 bases between the two germline ends. This chain connects TRBV6-4 to TRBJ1-1; tentative D call: TRBD1 (5 bases). The sequencing input was blood. The source is a girl under 18 with cystic fibrosis. The CDR3 nucleotides are TGTGCCAGCAGACCAGCCCAGGGCGCTGAAGCTTTCTTT. Protein product: CASRPAQGAEAFF.